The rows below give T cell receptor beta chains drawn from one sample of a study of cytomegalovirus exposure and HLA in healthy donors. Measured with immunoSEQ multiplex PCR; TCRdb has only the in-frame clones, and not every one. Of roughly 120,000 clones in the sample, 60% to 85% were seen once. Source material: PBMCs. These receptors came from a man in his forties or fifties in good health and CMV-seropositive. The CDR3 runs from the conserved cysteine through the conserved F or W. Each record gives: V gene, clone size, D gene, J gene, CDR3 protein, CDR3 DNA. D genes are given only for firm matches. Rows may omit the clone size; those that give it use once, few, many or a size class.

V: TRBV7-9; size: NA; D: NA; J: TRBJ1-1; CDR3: CASSPDGRGKANTEAFF; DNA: TGTGCCAGCAGCCCGGACGGTAGGGGAAAGGCGAACACTGAAGCTTTCTTT
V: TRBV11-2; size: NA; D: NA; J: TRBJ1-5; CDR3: CASSHEGDQPQHF; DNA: TGTGCCAGCAGCCATGAGGGGGATCAGCCCCAGCATTTT
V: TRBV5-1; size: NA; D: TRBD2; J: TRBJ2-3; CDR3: CASAIAGGETDTQYF; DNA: TGCGCCAGCGCTATAGCGGGAGGAGAGACAGATACGCAGTATTTT
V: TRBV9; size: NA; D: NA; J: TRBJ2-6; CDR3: CASSPRGRTGANVLTF; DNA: TGTGCCAGCAGCCCTCGAGGCCGGACTGGGGCCAACGTCCTGACTTTC
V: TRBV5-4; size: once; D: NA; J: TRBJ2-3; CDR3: CASSLSLHTDTQYF; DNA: TGTGCCAGCAGCTTGTCCTTACACACAGATACGCAGTATTTT
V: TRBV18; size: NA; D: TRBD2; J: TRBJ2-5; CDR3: CASSPEASGEETQYF; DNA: TGTGCCAGCTCACCAGAGGCTAGCGGGGAAGAGACCCAGTACTTC
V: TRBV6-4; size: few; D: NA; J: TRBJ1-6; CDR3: CASSDSTNSPLHF; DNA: TGTGCCAGCAGTGACTCGACAAATTCACCCCTCCACTTT
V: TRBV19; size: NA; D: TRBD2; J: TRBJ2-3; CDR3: CASSISSGGSTDTQYF; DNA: TGTGCCAGTAGTATATCTAGCGGGGGCAGCACAGATACGCAGTATTTT
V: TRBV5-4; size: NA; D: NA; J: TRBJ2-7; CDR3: CASSLVTPDEQYF; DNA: TGTGCCAGCAGCTTGGTGACTCCTGACGAGCAGTACTTC
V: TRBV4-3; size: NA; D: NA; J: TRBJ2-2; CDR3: CASSRIRVGQGPNTGELFF; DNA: TGCGCCAGCAGCCGAATTCGGGTGGGCCAGGGGCCGAACACCGGGGAGCTGTTTTTT
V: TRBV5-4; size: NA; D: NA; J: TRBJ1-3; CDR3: CASSLGGTISGNTIYF; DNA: TGTGCCAGCAGCTTGGGAGGGACAATCTCTGGAAACACCATATATTTT
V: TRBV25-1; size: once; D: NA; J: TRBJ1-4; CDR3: CASSEARGSGEKLFF; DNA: TGTGCCAGCAGTGAAGCGAGGGGGTCGGGTGAAAAACTGTTTTTT
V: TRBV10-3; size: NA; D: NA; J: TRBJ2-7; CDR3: CAISESRGNFDEQYF; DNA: TGTGCCATCAGTGAGTCGCGAGGGAACTTCGACGAGCAGTACTTC
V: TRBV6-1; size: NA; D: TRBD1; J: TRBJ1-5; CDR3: CASSGPWDGQGVPNQPQHF; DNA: TGTGCCAGCAGTGGACCTTGGGACGGACAGGGGGTCCCAAATCAGCCCCAGCATTTT
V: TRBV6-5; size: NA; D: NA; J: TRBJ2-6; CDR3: CASSYSRPSGANVLTF; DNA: TGTGCCAGCAGTTACTCTCGCCCATCTGGGGCCAACGTCCTGACCTTC
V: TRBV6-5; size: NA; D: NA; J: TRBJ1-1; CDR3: CASSYATPRNTEAFF; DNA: TGTGCCAGCAGTTACGCGACACCACGGAACACTGAAGCTTTCTTT
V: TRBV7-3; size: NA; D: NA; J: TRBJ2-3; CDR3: CASSSNTDTQYF; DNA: TGTGCCAGCAGCTCAAACACAGATACGCAGTATTTT
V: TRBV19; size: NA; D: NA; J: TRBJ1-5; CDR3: CASRGRGGGEGQPQHF; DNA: TGTGCCAGCCGAGGGAGGGGGGGCGGTGAAGGTCAGCCCCAGCATTTT
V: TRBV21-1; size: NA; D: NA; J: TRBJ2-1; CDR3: CASSIVRGWAGNEQFF; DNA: TGTGCCAGCAGCATAGTAAGGGGGTGGGCCGGGAATGAGCAGTTCTTC
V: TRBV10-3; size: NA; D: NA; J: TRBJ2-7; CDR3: CAISGELLYEQYF; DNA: TGTGCCATCAGCGGTGAACTGCTGTACGAGCAGTACTTC
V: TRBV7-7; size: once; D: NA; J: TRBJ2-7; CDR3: CASSRGLPPYEQYF; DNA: TGTGCTAGCAGCCGGGGACTGCCACCCTACGAGCAGTACTTC
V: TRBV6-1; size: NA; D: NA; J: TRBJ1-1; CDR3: CASSEWERGSEAFF; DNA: TGTGCCAGCAGTGAATGGGAGCGGGGATCTGAAGCTTTCTTT
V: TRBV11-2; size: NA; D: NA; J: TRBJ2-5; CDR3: CASSLDLRRQETQYF; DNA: TGTGCCAGCAGCTTAGATCTGCGGCGGCAAGAGACCCAGTACTTC
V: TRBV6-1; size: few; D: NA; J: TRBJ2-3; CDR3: CASSGSTDTQYF; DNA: TGTGCCAGCAGTGGGAGCACGGATACGCAGTATTTT
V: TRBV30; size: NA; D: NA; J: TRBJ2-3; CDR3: CAWSVGGSEDTQYF; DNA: TGTGCCTGGAGTGTGGGTGGGAGCGAGGATACGCAGTATTTT
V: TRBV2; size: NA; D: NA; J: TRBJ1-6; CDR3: CASSEAETASPLHF; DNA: TGTGCCAGCAGTGAAGCTGAGACAGCTTCACCCCTCCACTTT
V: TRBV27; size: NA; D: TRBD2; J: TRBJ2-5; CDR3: CASSWGLAGVETQYF; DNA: TGTGCCAGCAGTTGGGGACTAGCGGGAGTGGAGACCCAGTACTTC
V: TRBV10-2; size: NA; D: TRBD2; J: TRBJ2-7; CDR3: CASSPPSGVSYEQYF; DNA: TGCGCCAGCAGTCCCCCTAGCGGGGTTTCCTACGAGCAGTACTTC
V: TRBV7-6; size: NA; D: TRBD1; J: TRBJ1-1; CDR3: CASSLGQGGLTEAFF; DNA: TGTGCCAGCAGCTTAGGGCAGGGGGGCCTCACTGAAGCTTTCTTT
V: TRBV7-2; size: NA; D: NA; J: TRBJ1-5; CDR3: CASSEMGGPNQPQHF; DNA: TGTGCCAGCAGCGAGATGGGGGGGCCCAATCAGCCCCAGCATTTT
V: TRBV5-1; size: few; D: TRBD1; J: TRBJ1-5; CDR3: CASSLAPGQHQPQHF; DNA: TGCGCCAGCAGCTTGGCCCCGGGACAGCATCAGCCCCAGCATTTT
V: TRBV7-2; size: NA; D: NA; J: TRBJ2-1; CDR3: CASSLGWSSYNEQFF; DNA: TGTGCCAGCAGCTTAGGCTGGAGCTCCTACAATGAGCAGTTCTTC
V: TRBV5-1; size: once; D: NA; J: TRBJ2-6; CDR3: CASSLQASGANVLTF; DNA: TGCGCCAGCAGCTTGCAAGCATCTGGGGCCAACGTCCTGACTTTC
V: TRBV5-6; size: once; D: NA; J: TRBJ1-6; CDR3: CASSLAGGGNSPLHF; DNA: TGTGCCAGCAGCTTGGCGGGGGGCGGAAATTCACCCCTCCACTTT
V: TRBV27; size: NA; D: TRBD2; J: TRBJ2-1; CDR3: CASRTLAGGPTHEQFF; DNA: TGTGCCAGCAGAACTCTAGCGGGGGGGCCTACCCATGAGCAGTTCTTC
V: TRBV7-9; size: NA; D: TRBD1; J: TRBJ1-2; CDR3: CASSPLDRGYGYTF; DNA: TGTGCCAGCAGCCCACTCGACAGGGGCTATGGCTACACCTTC
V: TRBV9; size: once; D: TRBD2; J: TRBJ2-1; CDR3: CASSVVGGRAYNEQFF; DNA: TGTGCCAGCAGCGTAGTCGGCGGGAGGGCCTACAATGAGCAGTTCTTC
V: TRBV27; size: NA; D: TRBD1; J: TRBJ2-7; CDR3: CASSLPHRGRVYEQYF; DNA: TGTGCCAGCAGTTTACCCCACAGGGGGCGAGTGTACGAGCAGTACTTC
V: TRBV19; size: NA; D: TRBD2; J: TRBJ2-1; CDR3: CASSIISGGRGNEQFF; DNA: TGTGCCAGTAGTATAATTAGCGGGGGGCGGGGCAATGAGCAGTTCTTC
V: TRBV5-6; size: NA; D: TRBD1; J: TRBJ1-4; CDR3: CASSLVDRGGEKLFF; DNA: TGTGCCAGCAGCTTGGTGGACAGGGGGGGAGAAAAACTGTTTTTT
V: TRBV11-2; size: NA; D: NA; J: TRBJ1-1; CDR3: CASSSPPGVTEAFF; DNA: TGTGCCAGCAGCAGTCCCCCAGGGGTCACTGAAGCTTTCTTT
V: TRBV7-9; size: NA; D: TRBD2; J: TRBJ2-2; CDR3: CASSLRDSPSGRPPGELFF; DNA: TGTGCCAGCAGCTTAAGGGACTCCCCTAGCGGGAGGCCCCCCGGGGAGCTGTTTTTT
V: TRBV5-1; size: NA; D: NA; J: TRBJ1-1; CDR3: CASSTTVFNTEAFF; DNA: TGCGCCAGCAGCACGACAGTTTTCAACACTGAAGCTTTCTTT
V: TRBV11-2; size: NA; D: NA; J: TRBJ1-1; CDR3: CASTPWAITEAFF; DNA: TGTGCCAGCACCCCATGGGCCATCACTGAAGCTTTCTTT
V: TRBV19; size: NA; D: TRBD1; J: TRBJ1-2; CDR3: CASGPTRGLDYGYTF; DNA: TGTGCCAGTGGCCCGACAAGGGGGCTAGACTATGGCTACACCTTC
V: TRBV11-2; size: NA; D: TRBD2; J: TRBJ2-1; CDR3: CASSLIAGGIPEEQFF; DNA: TGTGCCAGCAGCCTAATAGCGGGAGGGATCCCAGAAGAGCAGTTCTTC